This T cell receptor beta chain was profiled in a study of Graves' ophthalmopathy and Graves' hyperthyroidism. This clonotype was picked up many times. Its antigen is still unknown. The study recruited hyperthyroidism patients aged 18 to 65 who were newly diagnosed, under 2 months' duration. Additional autoimmune diseases, uncontrolled infections, pregnancy or lactation disqualified patients. Study-level results: Classification of ophthalmopathy versus stable hyperthyroidism by a 13-signature model yielded just under 90% sensitivity and around 81% specificity.

Scientists amplified the TCR beta CDR3 regions from RNA transcripts. First-round RT-PCR relied on HTBI primers, and a second-round multiplex PCR came next. TCRdb re-derived calls from the multiplex PCR reads in MiXCR, one entry per CDR3 protein. The repertoire has 500,000 to 600,000 distinct CDR3 sequences, roughly 39% of them found once; the top ten carry 3.5% to 5%. The receptor's source is an adult man with Graves' hyperthyroidism. The sequenced material came from peripheral blood or thyroid tissue (not recorded which).

CDR3 residues: CASSQEQGGFQETQYF. CDR3 nucleotides: TGTGCCAGCAGCCAAGAGCAGGGGGGTTTTCAAGAGACCCAGTACTTC. J is TRBJ2-5 and V is TRBV4-2, with D maybe TRBD1 (7 bases). V lost 0 bases and J 2 bases, leaving 13 bases between the germline ends. The CDR3 runs to 16 residues. Germline CDR1 is LGHNA and CDR2 is YNFKEQ.